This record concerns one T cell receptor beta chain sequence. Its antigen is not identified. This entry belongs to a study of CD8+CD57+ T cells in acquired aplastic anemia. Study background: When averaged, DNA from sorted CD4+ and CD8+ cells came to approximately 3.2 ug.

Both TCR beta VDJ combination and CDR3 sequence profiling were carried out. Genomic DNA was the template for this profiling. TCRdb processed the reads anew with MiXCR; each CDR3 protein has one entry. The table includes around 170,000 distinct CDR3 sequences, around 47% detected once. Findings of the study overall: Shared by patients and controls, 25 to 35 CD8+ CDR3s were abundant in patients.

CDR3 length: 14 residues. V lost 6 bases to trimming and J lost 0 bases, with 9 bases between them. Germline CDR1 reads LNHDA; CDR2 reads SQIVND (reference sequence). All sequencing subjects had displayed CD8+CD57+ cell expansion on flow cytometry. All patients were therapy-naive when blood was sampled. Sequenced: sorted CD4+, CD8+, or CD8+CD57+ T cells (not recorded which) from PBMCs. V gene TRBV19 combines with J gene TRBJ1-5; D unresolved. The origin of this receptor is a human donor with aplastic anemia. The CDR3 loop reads CASRWGDSNQPQHF. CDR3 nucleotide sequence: TGTGCCAGTAGATGGGGAGATAGCAATCAGCCCCAGCATTTT.